These 29 T cell receptor beta chains share one sample of origin, sequenced in a study of cytomegalovirus exposure and HLA in healthy donors. The PCR made use of 60 Vbeta and 13 Jbeta primers. The repertoire was sequenced with immunoSEQ multiplex PCR; TCRdb's copy has only in-frame clones and lacks some. The table has under 110,000 clones, more than 70% seen once. Sequenced sample: PBMCs. The receptors derive from a young man in good health and CMV-seronegative.

The V and J genes are TRBV28 and TRBJ1-2; D is perhaps TRBD1 (6 bases). V lost 2 bases, J lost 1 base, and 20 bases lay in between. Germline CDR1 is MDHEN and CDR2 is SYDVKM. The CDR3 is 18 residues long. CDR3 region: CASSLARPLGARNYGYTF. The CDR3 DNA reads TGTGCCAGCAGTTTAGCTCGGCCGTTGGGGGCCCGTAACTATGGCTACACCTTC.

The CDR3 DNA sequence: TGTGCCAGCAGCTCAGGGGCCACTGAAGCTTTCTTT. Amino acid sequence: CASSSGATEAFF. The chain links TRBV11-3 to TRBJ1-1, with D perhaps matching TRBD1 (6 bases). Trimming pared 4 bases from V and 4 bases from J, leaving 7 bases between. Germline values: CDR1 SGHNT, CDR2 YENEEA. This CDR3 is built from 12 residues.

This rearrangement joins TRBV4-3 to TRBJ2-1; 10 bases are shared with TRBD2. The germline V gene encodes CDR1 LGHNA and CDR2 YSLEER. The length of the CDR3 is 20 residues. The V gene end was trimmed by 0 bases and the J gene end by 6 bases; junction bases not matched to a gene: 17. The CDR3 DNA reads TGCGCCAGCAGCCAAGAATGGTCTAGCGGGGGATTTATTCGGGGCAATGAGCAGTTCTTC. The encoded protein is CASSQEWSSGGFIRGNEQFF.

This chain joins TRBV15 and TRBJ2-1; TRBD1 is a possible D gene (6 bases). The CDR3 spans 18 residues. V dropped 0 bases and J dropped 2 bases, with 17 bases sitting between them. Per the germline V gene, CDR1 is LNHNV and CDR2 is YYDKDF (reference sequence). For the CDR3, the DNA is TGTGCCACCAGCAGAGATCCAGGGGTAACAGGGACCTACAATGAGCAGTTCTTC. It yields the protein CATSRDPGVTGTYNEQFF.

This chain joins TRBV2 and TRBJ1-3; 8 nucleotides match TRBD1. The CDR3 extends over 14 amino acids. Unmatched junction bases numbered 8, after V lost 11 bases and J lost 2 bases. Germline CDR1 reads SNHLY; CDR2 reads FYNNEI. CDR3: CACRQGSTGNTIYF. CDR3 nucleotides: TGTGCCTGCCGACAGGGGTCCACTGGAAACACCATATATTTT.

This chain links TRBV28 with TRBJ2-5; weak D call: TRBD2 (6 bases). The germline gives CDR1 MDHEN, CDR2 SYDVKM. V shed 6 bases and J shed 3 bases, with 14 bases lying between them. The CDR3 length is 14 residues. As DNA, the CDR3 is TGTGCCAGCAGACCTATGGGAGGAGAAGAGACCCAGTACTTC. Translation: CASRPMGGEETQYF. Full variable domain (remainder filled in from reference TRBV28 and TRBJ2-5): DVKVTQSSRYLVKRTGEKVFLECVQDMDHENMFWYRQDPGLGLRLIYFSYDVKMKEKGDIPEGYSVSREKKERFSLILESASTNQTSMYLCASRPMGGEETQYFGPGTRLLVL.

The gene calls are TRBV27 and TRBJ2-1; 11 bases are shared with TRBD2. Germline V gene sequence: CDR1 MNHEY, CDR2 SMNVEV (reference sequence). The CDR3 consists of 16 residues. V lost 5 bases and J lost 4; bases outside the gene matches: 7. The CDR3 bases are TGTGCCAGCAGTACCTTAGCGGGAGGGCTATACAATGAGCAGTTCTTC. Its protein product is CASSTLAGGLYNEQFF.

This clone was seen only a few times. The rearrangement uses TRBV7-9 and TRBJ1-1; 7 nucleotides agree with TRBD1. J lost 1 base, V lost 1 base, and 0 bases had no gene match. CDR1 SEHNR and CDR2 FQNEAQ come from the germline V gene (reference sequence). The CDR3 contains 14 residues. The CDR3 loop reads CASSLGQGNTEAFF. In DNA form, the CDR3 reads TGTGCCAGCAGCTTAGGACAGGGGAACACTGAAGCTTTCTTT.

The chain uses TRBV19 and TRBJ1-4; no clear D. The CDR3 is 10 amino acids. Germline values: CDR1 LNHDA, CDR2 SQIVND (reference sequence). V lost 7 bases, J lost 8 bases, and 5 bases lay in between. CDR3 nucleotides: TGTGCCAGTAAGGAGGAAAAACTGTTTTTT. Translating gives CASKEEKLFF.

The V gene is TRBV6-4, the J gene TRBJ2-1; 10 bases line up with TRBD2. Trimming removed 5 bases from V and 8 bases from J; junction bases left unmatched: 3. From germline, CDR1 is MRHNA and CDR2 SNTAGT. The CDR3 is 13 residues long. This CDR3 reads CASSKGLAYEQFF. The CDR3, as DNA: TGTGCCAGCAGTAAGGGACTAGCGTATGAGCAGTTCTTC.

The chain recombines TRBV2 with TRBJ1-6, with D uncertain. Trimming removed 6 bases from V and 7 bases from J, with 10 bases in between. This CDR3 is 13 amino acids long. Looked up from germline, CDR1 is SNHLY and CDR2 is FYNNEI. CDR3 in DNA: TGTGCCAGCAGCCCAGACACGAATTCACCCCTCCACTTT. Its translation is CASSPDTNSPLHF.

This rearrangement joins TRBV2 to TRBJ1-2, with no clear D. This CDR3 spans 14 amino acids. Per the germline V gene, CDR1 is SNHLY and CDR2 is FYNNEI. V lost 1 base, J lost 0 bases, and 6 bases lay in between. CDR3: CASSEEAANYGYTF. The CDR3 DNA is TGTGCCAGCAGTGAAGAGGCGGCTAACTATGGCTACACCTTC. Full variable domain (remainder filled in from reference TRBV2 and TRBJ1-2): EPEVTQTPSHQVTQMGQEVILRCVPISNHLYFYWYRQILGQKVEFLVSFYNNEISEKSEIFDDQFSVERPDGSNFTLKIRSTKLEDSAMYFCASSEEAANYGYTFGSGTRLTVV.

This clone occurred a few times. Here the CDR3 omits its conserved ending phenylalanine or tryptophan, so a read error is the likely source. CDR3 residues: CASSSRQGLGEKLFV. The CDR3 DNA sequence: TGTGCCAGCAGTTCCCGACAGGGTTTGGGCGAAAAACTGTTTGTT. The chain is built from TRBV6-5 and TRBJ1-4; 7 nucleotides align to TRBD1. Germline assignment: CDR1 MNHEY and CDR2 SVGAGI. This CDR3 has 15 residues. V lost 4 bases and J lost 8; bases outside the gene matches: 10.

The chain employs TRBV2 and TRBJ2-3; 8 nucleotides line up with TRBD2. The CDR3 is made up of 16 amino acids. Trimming at V came to 4 bases and at J to 5 bases, leaving 11 bases not matched to a gene. Germline assignment: CDR1 SNHLY and CDR2 FYNNEI. The CDR3 DNA is TGTGCCAGCAGTGGCACTAGCGGCTTCCGACGAGATACGCAGTATTTT. It yields the protein CASSGTSGFRRDTQYF.

The gene calls are TRBV7-9 and TRBJ2-1; the match to TRBD2 covers 8 bases. V shed 1 base and J 7 bases; nucleotides not matched to a gene: 12. This CDR3 comprises 17 residues. Germline V gene sequence: CDR1 SEHNR, CDR2 FQNEAQ (reference sequence). This chain's CDR3 is CASSLGSAGGLDNEQFF. CDR3 nucleotides: TGTGCCAGCAGCTTAGGATCCGCGGGAGGTTTGGATAATGAGCAGTTCTTC. Drawing the rest from reference TRBV7-9 and TRBJ2-1, the complete variable domain is DTGVSQNPRHKITKRGQNVTFRCDPISEHNRLYWYRQTLGQGPEFLTYFQNEAQLEKSRLLSDRFSAERPKGSFSTLEIQRTEQGDSAMYLCASSLGSAGGLDNEQFFGPGTRLTVL.

The chain has TRBV15 and TRBJ2-7, with D possibly being TRBD1 (5 bases). Trimming stripped 1 base from V and 3 bases from J, with 7 bases between. CDR3 length equals 13 residues. Per the germline V gene, CDR1 is LNHNV and CDR2 is YYDKDF (reference sequence). CDR3 in amino acids: CATSRVDSYEQYF. In DNA, the CDR3 is TGTGCCACCAGCAGAGTCGACAGCTACGAGCAGTACTTC.

As concerns this clone: One end of the junction is discordant with germline, which a read error may explain. The rearrangement links TRBV7-9 to TRBJ2-5; 9 positions match TRBD2. The CDR3 has 15 residues. Germline V gene lookup returns CDR1 SEHNR and CDR2 FQNEAQ (reference sequence). The CDR3 bases are TGTGCCAGCGGCTTAGCTAGCGGGATCCAAGAGACCCAGTACTTC. This encodes CASGLASGIQETQYF.

The chain joins TRBV7-8 to TRBJ1-1; no firm D call. The germline V and J ends were trimmed by 5 bases and 10 bases, with 14 bases remaining between them. Germline values: CDR1 SGHVS, CDR2 FQNEAQ. The CDR3 length is 12 residues. The CDR3 DNA follows: TGTGCCAGCAGCCCCGGTAGCGGTGGAGCTTTCTTT. Residues: CASSPGSGGAFF.

This clone was seen just once. The rearrangement joins TRBV5-6 to TRBJ1-2; the match to TRBD1 covers 8 bases. Trimming took 0 bases from V and 4 from J; bases not matched to a gene: 11. The CDR3 has 17 residues. Germline CDR1 SGHDT, CDR2 YYEEEE. CDR3 residues: CASSLGGGRGRSYGYTF. CDR3 in DNA: TGTGCCAGCAGCTTGGGGGGGGGCAGGGGGCGCTCCTATGGCTACACCTTC.

The chain has TRBV2 and TRBJ2-2, with 8 bases fitting TRBD2. This CDR3 is 14 amino acids long. Germline CDR1 is SNHLY and CDR2 is FYNNEI. J gave up 6 bases and V 7 bases, and 7 bases lay outside the gene matches. The CDR3 loop is CASTYTGRAGELFF. The CDR3 DNA reads as TGTGCCAGCACGTACACCGGGAGGGCCGGGGAGCTGTTTTTT.

The genes are TRBV29-1 and TRBJ2-1, with 14 bases matching TRBD2. The germline V gene has CDR1 SQVTM and CDR2 ANQGSEA. This CDR3 has 14 amino acids. V shed 7 bases and J 9 bases; nucleotides not matched to a gene: 8. The CDR3: CSGKTSGGALEQFF. For the CDR3, the DNA is TGCAGCGGTAAGACTAGCGGGGGGGCACTTGAGCAGTTCTTC.

Only a few counts were recorded for this clone. The rearrangement joins TRBV4-1 to TRBJ1-5; 8 nucleotides line up with TRBD1. Germline loops: CDR1 MGHRA, CDR2 YSYEKL. With 1 base clipped from V and 4 bases from J, the junction kept 6 bases outside the gene matches. CDR3 length: 16 residues. CDR3 sequence (DNA): TGCGCCAGCAGCCAAGGAGCAGGGGGCTATAATCAGCCCCAGCATTTT. As protein: CASSQGAGGYNQPQHF.

The chain links TRBV30 to TRBJ2-7; maybe TRBD2 (5 bases). CDR1 is GTSNPN, CDR2 SVGIG, per germline (reference sequence). V was cut by 4 bases and J by 6 bases, with 19 bases left in between. The CDR3 sequence is 14 residues long. CDR3 nucleotides: TGTGCCTGGACCAGAGGAAGCGGTTACGGCGAGCAGTACTTC. Protein sequence: CAWTRGSGYGEQYF.

This clone was seen once. J is TRBJ2-5 and V is TRBV7-3, with D uncertain. The germline V and J ends were trimmed by 4 bases and 3 bases, with 3 bases remaining between them. The CDR3 runs to 11 residues. CDR1 and CDR2 from the germline V gene are SGHTA and FQGTGA. The CDR3 bases are TGTGCCAGCAGCTCAAAAGAGACCCAGTACTTC. Amino acids: CASSSKETQYF.

The chain carries TRBV2 and TRBJ2-5, with 8 bases identical to TRBD1. The germline V gene encodes CDR1 SNHLY and CDR2 FYNNEI. The CDR3 has 14 amino acids. J gave up 5 bases and V 4 bases, and 6 bases lay outside the gene matches. In DNA, the CDR3 is TGTGCCAGCAGTGGCTACAGGGGGGCGGAGACCCAGTACTTC. It encodes CASSGYRGAETQYF.

This clone was seen more than once but under ten times. In DNA form, the CDR3 reads TGTGCCAGCAGCCCCCAACACGGGACTAATGCCTACGAGCAGTACTTC. It specifies CASSPQHGTNAYEQYF. The chain is built from TRBV13 and TRBJ2-7, with 7 nucleotides matching TRBD2. Trimming cost V 5 bases and J 2 bases; bases outside gene matches: 12. Per the germline V gene, CDR1 is PRHDT and CDR2 is FYEKMQ (reference sequence). The CDR3 extends over 16 amino acids.

J is TRBJ2-5 and V is TRBV25-1; D is unresolved. CDR1 is MGHDK, CDR2 SYGVNS, per germline. The CDR3 is 15 residues long. V shed 2 bases and J shed 1 base, with 11 bases lying between them. The DNA of the CDR3 is TGTGCCAGCAGTGAAATCGGCCGGAGCCAAGAGACCCAGTACTTC. It yields the protein CASSEIGRSQETQYF.

The chain joins TRBV13 to TRBJ1-1; D is possibly TRBD1 (6 bases). The CDR3 consists of 14 residues. CDR1 is PRHDT and CDR2 is FYEKMQ in the germline V gene (reference sequence). With 1 base removed from V and 4 bases from J, the gap between germline ends came to 10 bases. This CDR3 is CASSLVGGGTEAFF. The CDR3 DNA reads TGTGCCAGCAGCTTAGTGGGAGGGGGCACTGAAGCTTTCTTT. The full variable domain, with the rest looked up from reference TRBV13 and TRBJ1-1, is AAGVIQSPRHLIKEKRETATLKCYPIPRHDTVYWYQQGPGQDPQFLISFYEKMQSDKGSIPDRFSAQQFSDYHSELNMSSLELGDSALYFCASSLVGGGTEAFFGQGTRLTVV.

This clone has only a few counts. The chain joins TRBV5-1 to TRBJ2-1; 14 positions agree with TRBD2. Germline V gene lookup returns CDR1 SGHRS and CDR2 YFSETQ. CDR3 length equals 16 residues. V gave up 3 bases and J gave up 8 bases; unmatched junction bases: 7. The CDR3 region is CASSSGLAGGRYEQFF. In DNA form, the CDR3 reads TGCGCCAGCAGCTCCGGACTAGCGGGAGGTCGATATGAGCAGTTCTTC.